The 4 T cell receptor beta chains below all came from one sample that was sequenced in a study of technical replicates of blood from a few donors. The data were produced by immunoSEQ multiplex PCR, yet TCRdb's version contains in-frame clones alone and is incomplete. The sample carries some 76,000 clones, less than 99% recorded once. The sample comprised T cells isolated from PBMCs. These receptors all stem from a human donor in good health.

The rearrangement links TRBV29-1 to TRBJ1-2; D gene ambiguous. CDR3 size: 11 residues. Germline V CDR1 and CDR2: SQVTM, ANQGSEA. The V and J ends lost 4 bases and 8 bases respectively, with 11 bases between them. CDR3 sequence: CSVGYQYGYTF. CDR3 sequence (DNA): TGCAGCGTTGGATACCAGTACGGCTACACCTTC.

V usage is TRBV19 and J usage is TRBJ2-3, with 8 bases fitting TRBD2. V lost 5 bases, J lost 6 bases, and 13 bases stayed unmatched. CDR3 size: 16 residues. Germline lookup yields CDR1 LNHDA and CDR2 SQIVND (reference sequence). The chain's CDR3 is CASSQRTSLQGDTQYF. CDR3 sequence (DNA): TGTGCCAGTAGTCAACGGACTAGCCTCCAGGGGGATACGCAGTATTTT.

This chain uses TRBV27 with TRBJ2-1; no clear D gene. Germline CDR1 MNHEY, CDR2 SMNVEV (reference sequence). V gave up 3 bases and J gave up 10 bases, with 10 bases separating them. The CDR3 consists of 12 residues. DNA for the CDR3: TGTGCCAGCAGTTTGTATCTAGGCGAGCAGTTCTTC. It yields the protein CASSLYLGEQFF.

The rearrangement links TRBV7-9 to TRBJ1-1, with a tentative D call TRBD1 (5 bases). Trimming pared 6 bases from V and 3 bases from J, leaving 17 bases between. CDR3 length: 15 amino acids. The germline V gene encodes CDR1 SEHNR and CDR2 FQNEAQ (reference sequence). The CDR3 sequence is CASSPTKQVYTEAFF. CDR3 bases: TGTGCCAGCAGTCCAACCAAACAGGTTTACACTGAAGCTTTCTTT.